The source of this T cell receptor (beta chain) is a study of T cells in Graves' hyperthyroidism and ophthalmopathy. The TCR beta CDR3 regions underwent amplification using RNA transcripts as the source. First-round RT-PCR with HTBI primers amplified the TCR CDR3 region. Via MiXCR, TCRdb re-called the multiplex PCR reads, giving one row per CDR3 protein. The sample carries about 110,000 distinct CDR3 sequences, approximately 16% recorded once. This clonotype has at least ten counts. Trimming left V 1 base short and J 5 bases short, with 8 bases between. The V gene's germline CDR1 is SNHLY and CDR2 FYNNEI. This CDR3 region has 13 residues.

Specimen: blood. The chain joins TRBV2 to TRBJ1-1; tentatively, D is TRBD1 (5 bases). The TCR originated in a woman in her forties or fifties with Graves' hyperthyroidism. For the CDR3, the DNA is TGTGCCAGCAGTGAAGAACGGGGGACTGAAGCTTTCTTT. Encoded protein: CASSEERGTEAFF. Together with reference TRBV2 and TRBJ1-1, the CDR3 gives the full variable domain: EPEVTQTPSHQVTQMGQEVILRCVPISNHLYFYWYRQILGQKVEFLVSFYNNEISEKSEIFDDQFSVERPDGSNFTLKIRSTKLEDSAMYFCASSEERGTEAFFGQGTRLTVV.